The 26 T cell receptor beta chains reported below all come from one sample, sequenced in a study of T cell repertoires in cytomegalovirus infection. TCRdb analysed the reads with MiXCR anew, one entry per CDR3 protein. The sample lists some 940,000 distinct CDR3 sequences; around 29% were seen once. Antigens for these TCRs are unknown. Source: cultured CD8+ T cells from PBMCs, taken from culture after CMV antigen stimulation. All receptors come from a human donor in good health (CMV status not recorded). Some clones in this sample may be carry-over from other donors' samples.

CDR3 sequence reads: CASSESIRTDTQYF. The CDR3 DNA is TGCGCCAGCAGTGAGTCGATCCGCACAGATACGCAGTATTTT. The chain carries TRBV10-2 and TRBJ2-3; no definite D call. The germline V and J ends were trimmed by 0 bases and 1 base, with 5 bases remaining between them. This CDR3 is 14 amino acids long. Per the germline V gene, CDR1 is WSHSY and CDR2 is SAAADI.

The V call is TRBV19, the J call TRBJ2-5; D may be TRBD1 or TRBD2 (5 bases each). Trimming removed 6 bases from V and 5 bases from J, with 16 bases in between. Germline assignment: CDR1 LNHDA and CDR2 SQIVND (reference sequence). This CDR3 is built from 14 residues. CDR3 nucleotide sequence: TGTGCCAGTAGCTGGGACCTCACCAGGGAGACCCAGTACTTC. Protein product: CASSWDLTRETQYF.

This chain joins TRBV4-3 and TRBJ2-5; D remains unclear. The germline CDR1 and CDR2 sequences are LGHNA and YSLEER. The CDR3 contains 16 residues. V was trimmed by 0 bases and J by 0 bases, leaving 11 bases between them. The CDR3 reads CASSQDYRRYQETQYF. CDR3 in DNA: TGCGCCAGCAGCCAAGATTACAGACGGTACCAAGAGACCCAGTACTTC.

This chain joins TRBV29-1 and TRBJ2-5; 7 bases agree with TRBD1. With V trimmed by 5 bases and J by 1 base, 10 bases remained unmatched. CDR3 size: 15 residues. Germline V gene sequence: CDR1 SQVTM, CDR2 ANQGSEA. In nucleotides, the CDR3 is TGCAGCGTTCAATTTCGGGACAGCCGCCAAGAGACCCAGTACTTC. It specifies CSVQFRDSRQETQYF.

This clonotype appeared a few times. This sequence joins TRBV5-4 and TRBJ2-3; a weak D match, TRBD2 (5 bases). The CDR3 totals 13 residues. From germline, CDR1 is SGHNT and CDR2 YYREEE (reference sequence). Between the trimmed V and J ends, which lost 3 bases and 6 bases, there was a span of 11 bases. CDR3 in amino acids: CASSYEGRDTQYF. The CDR3 DNA is TGTGCCAGCAGCTATGAGGGCAGGGATACGCAGTATTTT.

This clonotype was counted between two and nine times. The chain joins TRBV10-3 to TRBJ2-1, with 10 bases aligning to TRBD2. After removal of 4 bases from V and 1 base from J, the junction contained 4 bases not matched to a gene. The CDR3 runs to 16 residues. CDR1 is ENHRY and CDR2 is SYGVKD in the germline V gene. CDR3 protein: CAISASGGASYNEQFF. In nucleotides, the CDR3 is TGTGCCATCAGTGCGAGCGGGGGGGCATCCTACAATGAGCAGTTCTTC.

The rearrangement uses TRBV10-3 and TRBJ1-6, with D hard to call. The germline V gene has CDR1 ENHRY and CDR2 SYGVKD. Trimming took 8 bases from V and 6 from J, leaving 11 bases between them. The CDR3 loop spans 13 amino acids. CDR3: CAIGEKANSPLHF. CDR3 nucleotides: TGTGCCATCGGAGAAAAAGCTAATTCACCCCTCCACTTT.

The rearrangement joins TRBV20-1 to TRBJ1-4, with TRBD1 as a possible D gene (5 bases). Germline V gene lookup returns CDR1 DFQATT and CDR2 SNEGSKA (reference sequence). CDR3 length equals 14 residues. The V end lost 0 bases, the J end lost 5 bases, and 10 bases lay between the germline ends. CDR3 in amino acids: CSARDGDQNEKLFF. The CDR3 DNA follows: TGCAGTGCTAGAGACGGGGACCAAAATGAAAAACTGTTTTTT.

The V call is TRBV7-6, the J call TRBJ1-3; D not certain. V shed 1 base and J shed 4 bases, with 8 bases lying between them. This CDR3 spans 14 amino acids. Germline CDR1 SGHVS, CDR2 FNYEAQ. Here the CDR3 reads CASSLESEGNTIYF. The CDR3, as DNA: TGTGCCAGCAGCTTAGAATCGGAAGGAAACACCATATATTTT.

The chain recombines TRBV6-6 with TRBJ2-3; a possible D gene is TRBD2 (5 bases). The CDR3 contains 15 residues. Trimming removed 2 bases at V and 4 bases at J, with 13 bases between. The germline V gene encodes CDR1 MNHNY and CDR2 SVGAGI (reference sequence). CDR3 bases: TGTGCCAGCAGTTACCGGGGTCCCGGCGCAGATACGCAGTATTTT. Protein sequence: CASSYRGPGADTQYF.

This clonotype was picked up a small number of times. The rearrangement joins TRBV28 to TRBJ2-5; TRBD2 matches at 14 bases. With V trimmed by 8 bases and J by 3 bases, 8 bases remained unmatched. CDR3 size: 16 residues. The germline gives CDR1 MDHEN, CDR2 SYDVKM. The CDR3 sequence: CASSTSGGALKETQYF. As DNA, the CDR3 is TGTGCCAGCTCGACTAGCGGGGGGGCCTTGAAAGAGACCCAGTACTTC.

This rearrangement joins TRBV20-1 to TRBJ2-7; 7 bases fit TRBD2. Germline V lookup: CDR1 DFQATT, CDR2 SNEGSKA (reference sequence). The CDR3 is made up of 12 amino acids. Trimming took 5 bases from V and 3 from J; bases not matched to a gene: 4. CDR3 DNA: TGCAGTGCTTGCACGGGGGGCTACGAGCAGTACGTC. Translated, it gives CSACTGGYEQYV.

The J gene is TRBJ2-7, the V gene TRBV6-6; D remains ambiguous. V was pared by 2 bases and J by 4 bases, with 9 bases between. From germline, CDR1 is MNHNY and CDR2 SVGAGI (reference sequence). This CDR3 has 13 amino acids. The chain's CDR3 is CASSYGSTYEQYF. The CDR3 region has the DNA TGTGCCAGCAGTTACGGGTCCACATACGAGCAGTACTTC.

V gene TRBV10-2 combines with J gene TRBJ2-2, with D maybe TRBD1 (6 bases). The CDR3 loop spans 17 amino acids. Deletions cut 2 bases from V and 0 bases from J, with 13 bases between. Germline CDR1 and CDR2: WSHSY and SAAADI. CDR3 bases: TGCGCCAGCAGTGAGGCCAAAAGACAGGCGAACACCGGGGAGCTGTTTTTT. It encodes CASSEAKRQANTGELFF.

This chain connects TRBV7-8 to TRBJ1-4, with a weak D call TRBD1 (6 bases). Trimming removed 5 bases at V and 6 bases at J, with 16 bases between. This CDR3 has 15 amino acids. Germline lookup yields CDR1 SGHVS and CDR2 FQNEAQ. In DNA, the CDR3 is TGTGCCAGCAGCCTCCTGGGGGCAGGGGATGAAAAACTGTTTTTT. Its translation: CASSLLGAGDEKLFF.

This chain joins TRBV5-4 and TRBJ2-3; D remains unclear. The CDR3 has 17 residues. In germline, CDR1 is SGHNT, CDR2 YYREEE (reference sequence). Trimming shortened V by 2 bases and J by 2 bases, and 18 bases separated the two germline ends. In DNA form, the CDR3 reads TGTGCCAGCAGCTTCTTCCAGTCGGGCGGATCCACAGATACGCAGTATTTT. Translation: CASSFFQSGGSTDTQYF.

The table lists this clonotype with many counts. Written as DNA, the CDR3 is TGTGCCAGCAGCCTCACATCGGGACAGGGGGCGTCGGGCTATGGCTACACCTTC. Protein product: CASSLTSGQGASGYGYTF. The genes are TRBV7-3 and TRBJ1-2; 12 bases are shared with TRBD1. Germline V gene data show CDR1 as SGHTA and CDR2 as FQGTGA. The ends lost 5 bases at V and 4 bases at J; junction bases unmatched: 14. CDR3 length equals 18 residues.

The chain combines TRBV2 with TRBJ2-1; D is ambiguous. Germline values: CDR1 SNHLY, CDR2 FYNNEI. This CDR3 has 14 residues. V lost 4 bases and J lost 8, with 15 bases in between. CDR3 region: CASSVGSSFDEQFF. The CDR3 nucleotides are TGTGCCAGCAGTGTAGGATCGAGTTTCGATGAGCAGTTCTTC.

Ten or more counts support this clonotype. The V and J genes are TRBV7-2 and TRBJ1-1; D gene unclear. V lost 5 bases, J lost 3 bases, and 16 bases lay in between. The CDR3 is 15 amino acids. The germline V gene has CDR1 SGHTA and CDR2 FQGNSA. The CDR3 DNA is TGTGCCAGCAGCATCTGGCAGGCAACCTACACTGAAGCTTTCTTT. It encodes CASSIWQATYTEAFF.

This clonotype was seen repeatedly, ten times or more. The V and J genes are TRBV7-6 and TRBJ2-3; TRBD1 is a possible D gene (6 bases). The V gene's germline CDR1 is SGHVS and CDR2 FNYEAQ. Trimming removed 2 bases from V and 4 bases from J, with 25 bases in between. The CDR3 is made up of 19 amino acids. The CDR3 nucleotides are TGTGCCAGCAGCTTATTCCCGTTTTTGTATGAGCAGGGGCCAGATACGCAGTATTTT. Its protein product is CASSLFPFLYEQGPDTQYF. Drawing the rest from reference TRBV7-6 and TRBJ2-3, the complete variable domain is GAGVSQSPRYKVTKRGQDVALRCDPISGHVSLYWYRQALGQGPEFLTYFNYEAQQDKSGLPNDRFSAERPEGSISTLTIQRTEQRDSAMYRCASSLFPFLYEQGPDTQYFGPGTRLTVL.

This clonotype has just a few counts. This chain joins TRBV7-9 and TRBJ2-7, with TRBD2 matching 7 bases. Germline CDR1 and CDR2: SEHNR and FQNEAQ (reference sequence). The CDR3 is made up of 14 amino acids. Germline trimming cut 6 bases from V and 0 bases from J; bases unmatched to any gene: 5. CDR3 DNA sequence: TGTGCCAGCAGGGGCGGGGGTGACTCCTACGAGCAGTACTTC. It specifies CASRGGGDSYEQYF.

The rearrangement joins TRBV7-9 to TRBJ1-4; 7 bases line up with TRBD1. CDR1 and CDR2 (germline): SEHNR, FQNEAQ (reference sequence). The V and J ends lost 0 bases and 7 bases, in that order; junction bases with no gene match: 5. The CDR3 is made up of 15 amino acids. CDR3 region: CASSLAGDSPEKLFF. In nucleotides, the CDR3 is TGTGCCAGCAGCTTAGCGGGGGACAGTCCTGAAAAACTGTTTTTT.

To note about this clonotype: This may be a read error, as it is one base from a much larger clone. J is TRBJ2-1 and V is TRBV11-2, with 7 bases lining up with TRBD2. The CDR3 covers 15 residues. V gave up 1 base and J gave up 7 bases; unmatched junction bases: 7. Germline CDR1 reads SGHAT; CDR2 reads FQNNGV. CDR3 region: CASSLGGSGWNEQFF. Here the CDR3 DNA reads TGTGCCAGCAGCTTAGGGGGTAGCGGGTGGAATGAGCAGTTCTTC.

This clonotype was counted at least ten times. The chain employs TRBV7-9 and TRBJ1-4, with TRBD1 matching 7 bases. The CDR3 is made up of 15 amino acids. V was pared by 5 bases and J by 8 bases, with 11 bases of the junction left unmatched. Germline V gives CDR1 SEHNR, CDR2 FQNEAQ (reference sequence). CDR3 coding DNA: TGTGCCAGCAGCCTTAAACAGGGGATGAAGGAAAAACTGTTTTTT. Translating gives CASSLKQGMKEKLFF.

The table lists this clonotype with a few counts. The chain carries TRBV2 and TRBJ2-1; D uncertain. Germline V lookup: CDR1 SNHLY, CDR2 FYNNEI. V was shortened by 1 base and J by 3 bases, with 10 bases between the two germline ends. This CDR3 has 15 amino acids. The chain's CDR3 is CASSEEPTNYNEQFF. The CDR3 DNA is TGTGCCAGCAGTGAAGAGCCAACAAACTACAATGAGCAGTTCTTC.

The gene calls are TRBV7-9 and TRBJ1-2, with a tentative D call TRBD1 (6 bases). Looked up from germline, CDR1 is SEHNR and CDR2 is FQNEAQ (reference sequence). With 5 bases removed from V and 5 bases from J, the gap between germline ends came to 15 bases. The CDR3 has 14 amino acids. DNA of the CDR3: TGTGCCAGCAGCCCACTCCGGACAGATTATGGCTACACCTTC. Protein: CASSPLRTDYGYTF.